One and the same sample provided the 10 T cell receptor beta chains below, sequenced in a study of blood T cells in healthy people across ages. The second PCR ran about 6 to 11 cycles with a sample-barcoded 5' primer and J-beta primers. TCRdb re-called the 5' RACE reads with MiXCR, one entry per CDR3 protein. The sample contains some 800,000 distinct CDR3 sequences, roughly 25% of which appear only once. These data were also reused for a study on T cells of mothers and their children.

The source material was blood. These receptors were obtained from a boy between 10 and 17 years old in good health.

This clonotype was counted between two and nine times. The chain couples TRBV29-1 to TRBJ1-1; 7 nucleotides align to TRBD1. V lost 3 bases and J lost 7; bases outside the gene matches: 8. CDR3 size: 13 residues. Germline V lookup: CDR1 SQVTM, CDR2 ANQGSEA. CDR3: CSVELRDSLEAFF. DNA of the CDR3: TGCAGCGTTGAGCTCCGGGACAGCCTTGAAGCTTTCTTT.

The CDR3 DNA reads as TGTGCCAGCAGCCCCAGCGGGGGGCGAAACGAGCAGTACTTC. Translation gives CASSPSGGRNEQYF. This chain uses TRBV11-2 with TRBJ2-5, with 9 bases fitting TRBD2. The DNA end lines up better with TRBJ2-7; the J call may be wrong. The CDR3 runs 14 residues. The germline V gene encodes CDR1 SGHAT and CDR2 FQNNGV.

The gene calls are TRBV4-2 and TRBJ1-3, with D perhaps TRBD1 (6 bases). The germline V and J ends were trimmed by 3 bases and 6 bases, with 15 bases remaining between them. The CDR3 length is 15 residues. Germline loops: CDR1 LGHNA, CDR2 YNFKEQ. The CDR3 DNA sequence: TGTGCCAGCAGCCAGCCGGGACAAAACGCAAACACCATATATTTT. Encoded protein: CASSQPGQNANTIYF.

The chain uses TRBV6-2 or TRBV6-3 and TRBJ1-1, with TRBD1 as a possible D gene (5 bases). This CDR3 is built from 16 residues. V was clipped by 0 bases and J by 5 bases, with 16 bases between them. CDR1 and CDR2 from the germline V gene are MNHEY and SVGEGT. The CDR3 loop is CASSYSGPGTGTEAFF. The CDR3 region has the DNA TGTGCCAGCAGTTACTCGGGACCGGGAACGGGGACTGAAGCTTTCTTT.

The count of this clonotype is one. V and J are TRBV5-1 and TRBJ2-3; possible D gene TRBD1, 5 bases. V was clipped by 4 bases and J by 6 bases, with 9 bases between them. Germline V gives CDR1 SGHRS, CDR2 YFSETQ. The CDR3 extends over 12 amino acids. CDR3 residues: CASSDAGDTQYF. The CDR3 DNA follows: TGCGCCAGCAGCGACGCAGGGGATACGCAGTATTTT.

The chain is built from TRBV20-1 and TRBJ2-5, with 7 bases fitting TRBD1. Judging by the DNA end, TRBJ2-7 fits better; the J call may be wrong. Germline CDR1 is DFQATT and CDR2 is SNEGSKA (reference sequence). This CDR3 is 16 amino acids long. Written as DNA, the CDR3 is TGCAGTGCTAGAAACCCTGAACAGGGGATAATGGGCGAGCAGTACTTC. This translates into CSARNPEQGIMGEQYF.

The chain has TRBV2 and TRBJ2-5; D unclear. The DNA end lines up better with TRBJ2-7; the J call may be wrong. This CDR3 is 14 amino acids long. Germline V lookup: CDR1 SNHLY, CDR2 FYNNEI. CDR3 bases: TGTGCCAGCAAACCCCCCGGTTTGGCGTACGAGCAGTACTTC. Residues: CASKPPGLAYEQYF.

The rearrangement uses TRBV28 and TRBJ2-7; D gene uncertain. The CDR3 has 12 amino acids. Germline V gene data show CDR1 as MDHEN and CDR2 as SYDVKM. Trimming stripped 6 bases from V and 4 bases from J, with 10 bases between. This CDR3 reads CASSPTIYEQYF. The CDR3 DNA reads TGTGCCAGCAGCCCCACCATTTACGAGCAGTACTTC.

The CDR3 DNA is TGCGCCAGCAGACAGGGGTTAGGTTACAATGAGCAGTTCTTC. Its translation: CASRQGLGYNEQFF. The chain recombines TRBV4-1 with TRBJ2-1; 7 bases fit TRBD1. The CDR3 is made up of 14 amino acids. Trimming removed 6 bases from V and 4 bases from J; junction bases left unmatched: 6. The germline V gene has CDR1 MGHRA and CDR2 YSYEKL.

This clonotype was picked up a small number of times. The chain uses TRBV27 and TRBJ2-7; 7 nucleotides agree with TRBD2. The J call is in doubt because the DNA end fits TRBJ2-1 better. The CDR3 spans 14 residues. The V gene's germline CDR1 is MNHEY and CDR2 SMNVEV (reference sequence). The CDR3 reads CASIGAGERNEQFF. The DNA for the CDR3 is TGTGCCAGCATCGGCGCGGGGGAGAGGAATGAGCAGTTCTTC.